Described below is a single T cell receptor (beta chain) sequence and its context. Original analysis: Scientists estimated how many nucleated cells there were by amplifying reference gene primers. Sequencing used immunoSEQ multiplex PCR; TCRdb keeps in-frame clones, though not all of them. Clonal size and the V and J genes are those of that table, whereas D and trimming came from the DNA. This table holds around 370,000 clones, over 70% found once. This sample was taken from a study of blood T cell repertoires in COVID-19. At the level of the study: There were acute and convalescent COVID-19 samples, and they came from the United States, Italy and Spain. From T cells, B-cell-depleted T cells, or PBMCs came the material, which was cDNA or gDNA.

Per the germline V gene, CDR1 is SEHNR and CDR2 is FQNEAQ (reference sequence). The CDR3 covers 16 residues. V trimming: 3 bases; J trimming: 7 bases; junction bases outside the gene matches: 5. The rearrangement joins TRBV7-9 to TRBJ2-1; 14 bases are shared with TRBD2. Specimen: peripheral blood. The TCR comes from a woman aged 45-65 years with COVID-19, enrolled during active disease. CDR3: CASSLGLAGVWNEQFF. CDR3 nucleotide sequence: TGTGCCAGCAGCTTGGGACTAGCGGGAGTTTGGAATGAGCAGTTCTTC.